Below, 20 T cell receptor beta chains from the same sample are listed, as sequenced in a study of CD8+ T cells in alopecia areata. Once RNA had been extracted, it was reverse transcribed into cDNA to act as the sequencing template. The protocol was immunoSEQ multiplex PCR, while the TCRdb copy is restricted to in-frame clones and leaves out a portion. This sample carries over 95,000 clones, about 58% of them seen once, and the ten largest clones take around 15%. Treatment here: oral pan-JAK inhibitor, 5-10 mg twice daily. The sample consisted of CD8+ T cells sorted from blood, taken at week 4, from a patient treated with tofacitinib. The receptors were sampled from a human donor with alopecia areata.

The gene calls are TRBV7-9 and TRBJ2-5; D gene unclear. The length of the CDR3 is 14 residues. The germline CDR1 and CDR2 sequences are SEHNR and FQNEAQ (reference sequence). V gave up 8 bases and J gave up 0 bases, with 13 bases separating them. CDR3 DNA: TGTGCCAGCGGCCTAACAGTTGACCAAGAGACCCAGTACTTC. Its translation is CASGLTVDQETQYF.

The chain is built from TRBV7-9 and TRBJ2-4, with 9 bases that match TRBD1. V dropped 6 bases and J dropped 5; count of bases not matched to a gene: 2. Germline CDR1 SEHNR, CDR2 FQNEAQ (reference sequence). The CDR3 loop spans 13 amino acids. CDR3 loop: CASRGQGQNIQYF. CDR3 nucleotides: TGTGCCAGCAGGGGACAGGGCCAAAACATTCAGTACTTC.

The chain employs TRBV5-6 and TRBJ1-2; D perhaps matches TRBD1 (5 bases). Trimming removed 0 bases at V and 7 bases at J, with 13 bases between. Germline V CDR1 and CDR2: SGHDT, YYEEEE. This CDR3 comprises 14 residues. CDR3 sequence reads: CASSLANGQGGYTF. The CDR3 DNA sequence: TGTGCCAGCAGCTTGGCCAACGGGCAGGGTGGCTACACCTTC.

V is TRBV29-1 and J is TRBJ2-7; possibly TRBD1 for D (7 bases). The germline V and J ends were trimmed by 6 bases and 4 bases, with 13 bases remaining between them. This CDR3 is built from 12 residues. CDR1 and CDR2 (germline): SQVTM, ANQGSEA. The CDR3 sequence is CSVMTGRYEQYF. The CDR3 nucleotides read TGCAGCGTGATGACAGGGAGGTACGAGCAGTACTTC.

The chain uses TRBV5-1 and TRBJ2-1, with 10 bases matching TRBD2. The CDR3 is 15 residues long. Looked up from germline, CDR1 is SGHRS and CDR2 is YFSETQ. With V trimmed by 0 bases and J by 3 bases, 0 bases remained unmatched. The CDR3 nucleotides are TGCGCCAGCAGCTTGGGGACTAGCGGCTACAATGAGCAGTTCTTC. Translating gives CASSLGTSGYNEQFF.

The chain joins TRBV6-5 to TRBJ2-5; the D gene is possibly TRBD2 (7 bases). Germline loops: CDR1 MNHEY, CDR2 SVGAGI. The CDR3 consists of 14 residues. V was pared by 4 bases and J by 4 bases, with 13 bases between. CDR3 amino acids: CASSSGGETETQYF. CDR3 sequence (DNA): TGTGCCAGCAGTTCGGGGGGCGAAACAGAGACCCAGTACTTC.

V gene TRBV11-2 combines with J gene TRBJ2-5; tentatively, D is TRBD2 (6 bases). The J call is uncertain, as TRBJ2-7 better fits the DNA end. Germline V gives CDR1 SGHAT, CDR2 FQNNGV. This CDR3 region has 19 residues. CDR3 protein: CASSPTAPYSSGYSYEQYF. The CDR3, as DNA: TGTGCCAGCAGCCCAACTGCCCCCTATAGTAGCGGCTACTCCTACGAGCAGTACTTC.

The chain uses TRBV28 and TRBJ2-7; 9 bases match TRBD2. Germline assignment: CDR1 MDHEN and CDR2 SYDVKM. The CDR3 has 15 amino acids. The junction had 8 bases not matched to a gene; V was cut back by 5 bases and J by 3 bases. As DNA, the CDR3 is TGTGCCAGCAGTCCCCCCAGCGGGAGGAACTACGAGCAGTACTTC. Translated, it gives CASSPPSGRNYEQYF. The variable domain in full, completed from reference TRBV28 and TRBJ2-7, reads DVKVTQSSRYLVKRTGEKVFLECVQDMDHENMFWYRQDPGLGLRLIYFSYDVKMKEKGDIPEGYSVSREKKERFSLILESASTNQTSMYLCASSPPSGRNYEQYFGPGTRLTVT.

V and J are TRBV15 and TRBJ2-3, with TRBD1 matching over 8 bases. V was pared by 6 bases and J by 0 bases, with 2 bases of the junction left unmatched. The CDR3 runs to 14 residues. CDR1 and CDR2 from the germline V gene are LNHNV and YYDKDF (reference sequence). CDR3: CATRRTGSTDTQYF. DNA of the CDR3: TGTGCCACCAGGCGGACAGGGAGCACAGATACGCAGTATTTT.

The chain carries TRBV11-2 and TRBJ2-7, with D perhaps matching TRBD1 or TRBD2 (6 bases each). Trimming cost V 3 bases and J 2 bases, with 11 bases left between them. Per germline, CDR1 SGHAT and CDR2 FQNNGV. CDR3 size: 14 residues. CDR3 loop: CASSFGGRTYEQYF. The DNA of the CDR3 is TGTGCCAGCAGCTTCGGGGGCAGAACCTACGAGCAGTACTTC.

This clone was counted a few times. The chain carries TRBV27 and TRBJ1-5, with TRBD1 matching over 9 bases. The CDR3 covers 15 residues. Germline V gene data show CDR1 as MNHEY and CDR2 as SMNVEV (reference sequence). V was clipped by 0 bases and J by 5 bases; unmatched bases: 2. CDR3 sequence: CASSLSGQGDQPQHF. DNA for the CDR3: TGTGCCAGCAGTTTATCGGGACAGGGTGATCAGCCCCAGCATTTT.

A note on this clone: Other DNA sequences from this sample encode an identical CDR3 as well. The chain couples TRBV4-1 to TRBJ1-1; no reliable D call. The CDR3 consists of 15 residues. V gave up 0 bases and J gave up 0 bases, with 8 bases separating them. CDR1 is MGHRA and CDR2 is YSYEKL in the germline V gene. This CDR3 is CASSQEVGMNTEAFF. DNA of the CDR3: TGCGCCAGCAGCCAAGAGGTGGGAATGAACACTGAAGCTTTCTTT.

This chain joins TRBV5-1 and TRBJ2-3, with no clear D. The CDR3 loop spans 15 amino acids. The germline V and J ends were trimmed by 0 bases and 0 bases, with 8 bases remaining between them. The germline gives CDR1 SGHRS, CDR2 YFSETQ. The CDR3: CASSLGLASTDTQYF. CDR3 nucleotide sequence: TGCGCCAGCAGCTTGGGGTTGGCTAGCACAGATACGCAGTATTTT.

The gene calls are TRBV29-1 and TRBJ2-5; D gene unclear. The germline CDR1 and CDR2 sequences are SQVTM and ANQGSEA. This CDR3 contains 13 residues. The V gene lost 3 bases and the J gene lost 5 bases, with 13 bases spanning the gap. CDR3 loop: CSVEALGWETQYF. For the CDR3, the DNA is TGCAGCGTTGAGGCACTCGGGTGGGAGACCCAGTACTTC.

This sequence joins TRBV6-5 and TRBJ1-2, with D tentatively TRBD1 (5 bases). The CDR3 contains 14 residues. Trimming removed 2 bases from V and 6 bases from J, with 13 bases in between. Germline lookup yields CDR1 MNHEY and CDR2 SVGAGI. The CDR3, as DNA: TGTGCCAGCAGTTACGGGGGTAGGGCGGATGGCTACACCTTC. Protein sequence: CASSYGGRADGYTF.

This clone was recorded at least ten times. The genes are TRBV28 and TRBJ1-2; D unclear. The CDR3 loop spans 14 amino acids. The V and J ends lost 8 bases and 8 bases respectively, with 21 bases between them. Germline lookup yields CDR1 MDHEN and CDR2 SYDVKM. This CDR3 is CASVGEGEGYGYTF. The CDR3 nucleotides read TGTGCCAGCGTTGGGGAAGGAGAGGGCTACGGCTACACCTTC.

This clone was picked up many times. V and J are TRBV7-9 and TRBJ2-7; D may be TRBD1 (6 bases). Looked up from germline, CDR1 is SEHNR and CDR2 is FQNEAQ (reference sequence). The CDR3 runs 14 residues. The V end was cut by 5 bases, the J end by 4 bases, with 15 bases between. The CDR3 coding sequence is TGTGCCAGCAGCCGAATACCGGGGACATACGAGCAGTACTTC. Translation gives CASSRIPGTYEQYF. The full variable domain, in which reference TRBV7-9 and TRBJ2-7 provide the parts outside the CDR3, is DTGVSQNPRHKITKRGQNVTFRCDPISEHNRLYWYRQTLGQGPEFLTYFQNEAQLEKSRLLSDRFSAERPKGSFSTLEIQRTEQGDSAMYLCASSRIPGTYEQYFGPGTRLTVT.

Concerning this clone itself: Compared with germline, one end of the junction differs, possibly owing to a read error. For the CDR3, the DNA is TGCAGCGTTGAAGAGAACGCTTCCTTC. Residues: CSVEENASF. The rearrangement joins TRBV29-1 to TRBJ1-2; D remains ambiguous. Germline V CDR1 and CDR2: SQVTM, ANQGSEA. This CDR3 contains 9 residues.

The V and J genes are TRBV25-1 and TRBJ1-5; D remains unclear. Per the germline V gene, CDR1 is MGHDK and CDR2 is SYGVNS. Trimming shortened V by 3 bases and J by 10 bases, and 13 bases separated the two germline ends. The CDR3 runs 13 residues. The CDR3: CASSDTDLDPQHF. The CDR3, as DNA: TGTGCCAGCAGTGACACCGACCTTGATCCCCAGCATTTT. The full variable domain, in which reference TRBV25-1 and TRBJ1-5 provide the parts outside the CDR3, is EADIYQTPRYLVIGTGKKITLECSQTMGHDKMYWYQQDPGMELHLIHYSYGVNSTEKGDLSSESTVSRIRTEHFPLTLESARPSHTSQYLCASSDTDLDPQHFGDGTRLSIL.

The chain joins TRBV7-6 to TRBJ1-2; 8 bases match TRBD1. CDR3 length equals 14 residues. Germline V gives CDR1 SGHVS, CDR2 FNYEAQ. V dropped 4 bases and J dropped 4; count of bases not matched to a gene: 5. This CDR3 reads CASSSGQGGYGYTF. The CDR3 nucleotides are TGTGCCAGCAGCTCAGGACAGGGTGGCTATGGCTACACCTTC.